The 28 T cell receptor beta chains below were found in one sample sequenced in a study of T cells after yellow fever vaccination. MiXCR, run by TCRdb on the 5' RACE reads, gives a single entry per CDR3 protein. The sample gives about 300,000 distinct CDR3 sequences, around 4.1% of which show up once; more than 20% is in the top ten. The source was PBMCs, collected 5 days after the yellow fever booster vaccination. The origin of the receptors is a man aged 18 to 29 who received the YFV17D yellow fever vaccine.

CDR3 region: CASSWTGTGLPSSGANVLTF. CDR3 bases: TGTGCCAGCAGCTGGACCGGGACAGGCCTACCTAGCTCTGGGGCCAACGTCCTGACTTTC. The rearrangement uses TRBV25-1 and TRBJ2-6; TRBD1 aligns across 8 bases. Per germline, CDR1 MGHDK and CDR2 SYGVNS. J was trimmed by 0 bases and V by 6 bases; bases with no gene match: 16. The CDR3 length is 20 residues.

The table lists this clonotype with a few counts. The chain uses TRBV30 and TRBJ2-3, with 13 bases matching TRBD2. V gave up 1 base and J gave up 0 bases; unmatched junction bases: 7. There are 18 residues in the CDR3. CDR1 is GTSNPN and CDR2 is SVGIG in the germline V gene (reference sequence). CDR3 loop: CAWSEGLAGPTSTDTQYF. In nucleotides, the CDR3 is TGTGCCTGGAGTGAGGGACTAGCGGGGCCTACTAGCACAGATACGCAGTATTTT.

The V call is TRBV7-2, the J call TRBJ2-7, with D perhaps matching TRBD2 (6 bases). With 1 base removed from V and 5 bases from J, the gap between germline ends came to 12 bases. Germline V gene sequence: CDR1 SGHTA, CDR2 FQGNSA. The length of the CDR3 is 14 residues. DNA for the CDR3: TGTGCCAGCAGCTTAGTAGGAGGGCTACACGAGCAGTACTTC. It codes for CASSLVGGLHEQYF.

In this sample, this clonotype turned up a few times. The chain carries TRBV12-3 or TRBV12-4 and TRBJ2-5; D is perhaps TRBD2 (6 bases). The CDR3 is 13 amino acids. V was pared by 6 bases and J by 2 bases, with 10 bases between. The CDR3 loop reads CASSRREQETQYF. The DNA of the CDR3 is TGTGCCAGCAGCAGGCGGGAACAAGAGACCCAGTACTTC.

This clonotype was counted only a few times. This chain joins TRBV20-1 and TRBJ1-5; no reliable D call. This CDR3 is built from 13 residues. Per the germline V gene, CDR1 is DFQATT and CDR2 is SNEGSKA (reference sequence). V lost 3 bases and J 11 bases, leaving 17 bases between the germline ends. The CDR3 protein is CSASSSLQWSQHF. CDR3 sequence (DNA): TGCAGTGCTAGCTCTTCCCTCCAATGGTCCCAGCATTTT.

The CDR3 sequence is CASSTEGYGYTF. As DNA, the CDR3 is TGTGCCAGTAGTACGGAGGGCTATGGCTACACCTTC. The rearrangement links TRBV19 to TRBJ1-2; no clear D gene. This CDR3 contains 12 residues. CDR1 and CDR2 from the germline V gene are LNHDA and SQIVND (reference sequence). The V and J ends lost 4 bases and 4 bases respectively, with 7 bases between them.

This clonotype appeared a few times. The chain employs TRBV3-1 and TRBJ2-1; TRBD2 matches at 11 bases. V lost 0 bases, J lost 4 bases, and 14 bases stayed unmatched. Germline CDR1 is LGHDT and CDR2 is YNNKEL (reference sequence). This CDR3 spans 20 amino acids. The CDR3 sequence: CASSQEARTLAGGHYNEQFF. The CDR3 nucleotides read TGTGCCAGCAGCCAAGAGGCAAGGACCCTAGCGGGGGGTCATTACAATGAGCAGTTCTTC.

This chain links TRBV7-8 with TRBJ1-2; unclear D gene. Germline lookup yields CDR1 SGHVS and CDR2 FQNEAQ. This CDR3 comprises 16 residues. V was pared by 4 bases and J by 0 bases, with 15 bases between. The CDR3 sequence: CASSSQRAVTNYGYTF. CDR3 DNA sequence: TGTGCCAGCAGCTCGCAACGGGCAGTGACTAACTATGGCTACACCTTC.

Only a few counts were recorded for this clonotype. J is TRBJ1-6 and V is TRBV13; D not resolved. The V and J ends lost 5 bases and 0 bases respectively, with 11 bases between them. Germline V lookup: CDR1 PRHDT, CDR2 FYEKMQ (reference sequence). The CDR3 contains 16 residues. Written as DNA, the CDR3 is TGTGCCAGCAGCCCAGGCGGGAGCTCCTATAATTCACCCCTCCACTTT. Its protein is CASSPGGSSYNSPLHF.

The gene calls are TRBV12-3 or TRBV12-4 and TRBJ2-7, with no clear D. Trimming removed 3 bases at V and 3 bases at J, with 12 bases between. This CDR3 spans 14 amino acids. The CDR3 sequence is CASSLGLMGYEQYF. As DNA, the CDR3 is TGTGCCAGCAGTTTGGGGTTGATGGGCTACGAGCAGTACTTC.

This clonotype has a handful of counts. V gene TRBV20-1 combines with J gene TRBJ2-3; D is ambiguous. The germline CDR1 and CDR2 sequences are DFQATT and SNEGSKA (reference sequence). The V end was cut by 0 bases, the J end by 8 bases, with 15 bases between. The CDR3 loop spans 14 amino acids. The CDR3 DNA reads TGCAGTGCTAGAGATCTAGAGATTGGTGGTACGCAGTATTTT. Translated: CSARDLEIGGTQYF.

This clonotype occurred a few times. In nucleotides, the CDR3 is TGCGCCAGCAGACAAGCAGGGGGCGCGGAGACCCAGTACTTC. It specifies CASRQAGGAETQYF. The chain is built from TRBV5-1 and TRBJ2-5; 8 nucleotides align to TRBD1. Trimming took 5 bases from V and 5 from J; bases not matched to a gene: 8. The germline V gene has CDR1 SGHRS and CDR2 YFSETQ. The CDR3 sequence is 14 residues long.

The chain links TRBV15 to TRBJ2-3, with unresolved D. Trimming removed 4 bases at V and 6 bases at J, with 11 bases between. The germline CDR1 and CDR2 sequences are LNHNV and YYDKDF (reference sequence). The CDR3 has 13 amino acids. CDR3 coding DNA: TGTGCCACCAGCATAGACCGGCCGGATACGCAGTATTTT. It specifies CATSIDRPDTQYF. Complete variable domain (other parts from reference TRBV15 and TRBJ2-3): DAMVIQNPRYQVTQFGKPVTLSCSQTLNHNVMYWYQQKSSQAPKLLFHYYDKDFNNEADTPDNFQSRRPNTSFCFLDIRSPGLGDTAMYLCATSIDRPDTQYFGPGTRLTVL.

This clonotype was picked up many times. V gene TRBV9 combines with J gene TRBJ1-2; no clear D gene. CDR3 length: 12 amino acids. V was trimmed by 4 bases and J by 10 bases, leaving 14 bases between them. Looked up from germline, CDR1 is SGDLS and CDR2 is YYNGEE. The CDR3 sequence is CASSPQHGVYTF. As DNA, the CDR3 is TGTGCCAGCAGCCCCCAACATGGGGTCTACACCTTC.

The gene calls are TRBV7-2 and TRBJ2-7; D perhaps matches TRBD2 (5 bases). CDR3 size: 15 residues. The V end lost 3 bases, the J end lost 3 bases, and 15 bases lay between the germline ends. Germline V gives CDR1 SGHTA, CDR2 FQGNSA. DNA for the CDR3: TGTGCCAGCAGCTTTTTTGCAGGAGGTTACTACGAGCAGTACTTC. This gives the protein CASSFFAGGYYEQYF. Full variable domain (missing parts from reference TRBV7-2 and TRBJ2-7): GAGVSQSPSNKVTEKGKDVELRCDPISGHTALYWYRQSLGQGLEFLIYFQGNSAPDKSGLPSDRFSAERTGGSVSTLTIQRTQQEDSAVYLCASSFFAGGYYEQYFGPGTRLTVT.

There are a few counts of this clonotype. The chain employs TRBV7-9 and TRBJ1-4; unclear D gene. Trimming pared 5 bases from V and 3 bases from J, leaving 13 bases between. The V gene's germline CDR1 is SEHNR and CDR2 FQNEAQ (reference sequence). The CDR3 has 15 amino acids. The CDR3 coding sequence is TGTGCCAGCAGCGTTGCGCGGGGTCCTAATGAAAAACTGTTTTTT. Amino acid sequence: CASSVARGPNEKLFF. Full variable domain (missing parts from reference TRBV7-9 and TRBJ1-4): DTGVSQNPRHKITKRGQNVTFRCDPISEHNRLYWYRQTLGQGPEFLTYFQNEAQLEKSRLLSDRFSAERPKGSFSTLEIQRTEQGDSAMYLCASSVARGPNEKLFFGSGTQLSVL.

This chain joins TRBV14 and TRBJ2-7; no reliable D call. The CDR3 spans 19 residues. Germline lookup yields CDR1 SGHDN and CDR2 FVKESK. Trimming pared 0 bases from V and 7 bases from J, leaving 28 bases between. The chain's CDR3 is CASSQDVDPLIWVGREQYF. The CDR3 DNA follows: TGTGCCAGCAGCCAAGATGTTGATCCCTTAATTTGGGTGGGTCGTGAGCAGTACTTC.

V usage is TRBV4-1 and J usage is TRBJ2-7, with D perhaps being TRBD1 or TRBD2 (6 bases each). The CDR3 contains 18 residues. V lost 0 bases and J 0 bases, leaving 18 bases between the germline ends. The germline CDR1 and CDR2 sequences are MGHRA and YSYEKL. The DNA of the CDR3 is TGCGCCAGCAGCCAAGATGGGGGGCCGAGAATCCCCTCCTACGAGCAGTACTTC. Residues: CASSQDGGPRIPSYEQYF.

The gene calls are TRBV7-9 and TRBJ2-5, with 10 bases matching TRBD1. The CDR3 has 16 amino acids. Germline CDR1 is SEHNR and CDR2 is FQNEAQ (reference sequence). V lost 5 bases and J lost 0; bases outside the gene matches: 6. In DNA form, the CDR3 reads TGTGCCAGCAGCGACCCCGGGACAGGGGACCAAGAGACCCAGTACTTC. Amino acids: CASSDPGTGDQETQYF.

This clonotype was found a few times. The gene calls are TRBV2 and TRBJ1-3; D is unresolved. From germline, CDR1 is SNHLY and CDR2 FYNNEI. Deletions cut 3 bases from V and 2 bases from J, with 5 bases between. The CDR3 runs 13 residues. The CDR3 here is CASSDLPGNTIYF. Here the CDR3 DNA reads TGTGCCAGCAGTGACTTACCTGGAAACACCATATATTTT.

The V gene is TRBV20-1, the J gene TRBJ2-3; D possibly matches TRBD1 or TRBD2 (5 bases each). This CDR3 is built from 14 residues. Looked up from germline, CDR1 is DFQATT and CDR2 is SNEGSKA (reference sequence). The V and J ends lost 3 bases and 0 bases respectively, with 10 bases between them. The CDR3 coding sequence is TGCAGTGCTAGCCGGGACCTTAGCACAGATACGCAGTATTTT. Protein: CSASRDLSTDTQYF.

This chain connects TRBV20-1 to TRBJ2-7; D might be TRBD2 (6 bases). V was trimmed by 6 bases and J by 3 bases, leaving 18 bases between them. CDR3 length equals 14 residues. Germline loops: CDR1 DFQATT, CDR2 SNEGSKA (reference sequence). CDR3 nucleotides: TGCAGTGCGGAAAACCGGGACTGGGACTACGAGCAGTACTTC. Encoded protein: CSAENRDWDYEQYF.

A few counts support this clonotype. The chain joins TRBV18 to TRBJ1-1; 9 bases match TRBD1. CDR3 length: 14 residues. V dropped 2 bases and J dropped 6; count of bases not matched to a gene: 4. Germline-derived CDR1 and CDR2 are KGHSH and LQKENI. CDR3 coding DNA: TGTGCCAGCTCACCAAGGACAGGGGTGGCTGAAGCTTTCTTT. Its protein product is CASSPRTGVAEAFF.

Many counts were recorded for this clonotype. The chain has TRBV5-1 and TRBJ1-6, with 10 bases identical to TRBD1. V lost 0 bases to trimming and J lost 8 bases; unmatched junction nucleotides: 2. The CDR3 has 15 amino acids. Germline CDR1 SGHRS, CDR2 YFSETQ. The CDR3 sequence: CASSLEGQGHSPLHF. CDR3 DNA sequence: TGCGCCAGCAGCTTGGAGGGACAGGGGCATTCACCCCTCCACTTT.

The chain recombines TRBV27 with TRBJ1-2; D gene uncertain. The germline CDR1 and CDR2 sequences are MNHEY and SMNVEV (reference sequence). This CDR3 comprises 11 residues. Trimming pared 4 bases from V and 7 bases from J, leaving 7 bases between. This CDR3 reads CASSSWGGYTF. Written as DNA, the CDR3 is TGTGCCAGCAGTTCCTGGGGTGGCTACACCTTC.

This clonotype has ten or more counts. The chain has TRBV6-4 and TRBJ2-1; TRBD2 agrees at 7 bases. Germline lookup yields CDR1 MRHNA and CDR2 SNTAGT. This CDR3 is built from 13 residues. V shed 4 bases, J shed 8 bases, and the junction held 5 bases outside the gene matches. The CDR3 bases are TGTGCCAGCAGTGTCGATGGGGGGGATGAGCAGTTCTTC. Amino acid sequence: CASSVDGGDEQFF.

This clonotype was seen ten or more times. The gene calls are TRBV5-1 and TRBJ1-3; D unresolved. There are 14 residues in the CDR3. V gave up 4 bases and J gave up 1 base, with 9 bases separating them. Per the germline V gene, CDR1 is SGHRS and CDR2 is YFSETQ. Here the CDR3 DNA reads TGCGCCAGCAGCCCGGGAGTATCTGGAAACACCATATATTTT. Residues: CASSPGVSGNTIYF.

The genes are TRBV19 and TRBJ2-3; D remains unclear. This CDR3 has 16 residues. From germline, CDR1 is LNHDA and CDR2 SQIVND (reference sequence). The V and J ends lost 7 bases and 2 bases respectively, with 19 bases between them. The CDR3 DNA sequence: TGTGCCAGTACCCTCCAAACTGGATCCCCCACAGATACGCAGTATTTT. Translating gives CASTLQTGSPTDTQYF.